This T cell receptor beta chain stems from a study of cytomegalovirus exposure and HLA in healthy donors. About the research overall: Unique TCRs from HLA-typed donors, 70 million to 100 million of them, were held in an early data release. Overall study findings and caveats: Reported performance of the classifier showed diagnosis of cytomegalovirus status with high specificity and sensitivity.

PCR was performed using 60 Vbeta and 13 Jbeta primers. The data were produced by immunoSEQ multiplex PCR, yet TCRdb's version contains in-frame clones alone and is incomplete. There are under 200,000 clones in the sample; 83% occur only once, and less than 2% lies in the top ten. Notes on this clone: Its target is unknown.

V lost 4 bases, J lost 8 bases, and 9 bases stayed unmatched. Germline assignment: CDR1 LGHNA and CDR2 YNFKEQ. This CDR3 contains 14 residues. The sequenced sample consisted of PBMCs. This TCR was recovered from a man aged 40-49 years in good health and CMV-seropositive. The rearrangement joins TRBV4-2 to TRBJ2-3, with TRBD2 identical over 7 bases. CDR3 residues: CASSPGTKGSTQYF. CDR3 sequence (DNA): TGTGCCAGCAGCCCGGGGACTAAGGGGAGTACGCAGTATTTT.